The source of this TCR beta chain is a study of shared clonotypes between healthy human individuals. TCRdb's table, derived via immunoSEQ multiplex PCR, lists solely in-frame clones and lacks some. Of around 940,000 clones in the sample, over 75% were seen once. The V gene lost 3 bases and the J gene lost 1 base, with 19 bases spanning the gap. Germline lookup yields CDR1 MNHEY and CDR2 SMNVEV (reference sequence). CDR3 length: 18 amino acids. The sample taken for sequencing was memory CD4+ T cells sorted from blood. Subset indicated: CD45RA-negative fraction. This rearrangement joins TRBV27 to TRBJ2-4, with D perhaps being TRBD1 or TRBD2 (5 bases each). The receptor was derived from a man aged 18 to 35 in good health. CDR3 nucleotides: TGTGCCAGCAGTTTGGGCACCGAGGCCTGGGGGGCCAAAAACATTCAGTACTTC. As protein: CASSLGTEAWGAKNIQYF.